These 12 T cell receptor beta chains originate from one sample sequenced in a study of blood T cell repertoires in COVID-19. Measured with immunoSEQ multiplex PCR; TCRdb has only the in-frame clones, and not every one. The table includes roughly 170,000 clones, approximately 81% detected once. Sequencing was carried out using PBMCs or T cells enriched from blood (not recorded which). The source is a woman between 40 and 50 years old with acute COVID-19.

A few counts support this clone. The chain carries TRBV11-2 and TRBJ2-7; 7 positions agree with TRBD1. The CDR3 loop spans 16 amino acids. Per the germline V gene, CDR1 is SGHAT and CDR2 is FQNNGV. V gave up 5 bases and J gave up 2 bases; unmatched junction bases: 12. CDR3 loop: CASSQILHRGPYEQYF. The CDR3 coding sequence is TGTGCCAGCAGCCAAATATTGCACAGGGGCCCCTACGAGCAGTACTTC.

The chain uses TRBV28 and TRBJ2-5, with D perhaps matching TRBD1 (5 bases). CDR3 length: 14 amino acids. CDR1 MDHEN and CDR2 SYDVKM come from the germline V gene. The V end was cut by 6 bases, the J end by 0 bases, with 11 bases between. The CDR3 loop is CASSPDRDQETQYF. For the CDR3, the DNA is TGTGCCAGCAGCCCAGACAGAGACCAAGAGACCCAGTACTTC.

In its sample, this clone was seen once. The CDR3 sequence: CASRETGGRSSGANVLTF. CDR3 bases: TGTGCCAGTAGGGAGACCGGAGGCAGGTCGTCCGGGGCCAACGTCCTGACTTTC. The chain couples TRBV19 to TRBJ2-6; a possible D gene is TRBD2 (5 bases). This CDR3 region has 18 residues. V shed 6 bases and J shed 4 bases, with 22 bases lying between them. Germline V CDR1 and CDR2: LNHDA, SQIVND (reference sequence). The whole variable domain, remainder taken from reference TRBV19 and TRBJ2-6, is DGGITQSPKYLFRKEGQNVTLSCEQNLNHDAMYWYRQDPGQGLRLIYYSQIVNDFQKGDIAEGYSVSREKKESFPLTVTSAQKNPTAFYLCASRETGGRSSGANVLTFGAGSRLTVL.

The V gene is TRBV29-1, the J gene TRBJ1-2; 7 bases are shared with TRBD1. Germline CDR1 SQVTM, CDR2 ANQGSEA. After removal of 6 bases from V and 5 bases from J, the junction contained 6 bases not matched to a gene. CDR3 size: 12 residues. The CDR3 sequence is CSVVDRVYGYTF. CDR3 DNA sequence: TGCAGCGTCGTCGACAGGGTTTATGGCTACACCTTC.

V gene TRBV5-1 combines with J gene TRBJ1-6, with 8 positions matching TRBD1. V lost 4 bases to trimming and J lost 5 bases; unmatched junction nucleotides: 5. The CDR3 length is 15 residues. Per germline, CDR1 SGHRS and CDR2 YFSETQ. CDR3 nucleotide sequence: TGCGCCAGCAGCGCCGGGACAGGCAATAATTCACCCCTCCACTTT. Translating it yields CASSAGTGNNSPLHF.

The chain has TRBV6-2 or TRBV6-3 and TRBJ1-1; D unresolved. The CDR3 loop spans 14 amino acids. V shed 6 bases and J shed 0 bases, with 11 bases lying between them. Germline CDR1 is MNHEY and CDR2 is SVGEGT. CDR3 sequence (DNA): TGTGCCAGCAGCCGGTCCGGGGTGAACACTGAAGCTTTCTTT. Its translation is CASSRSGVNTEAFF.

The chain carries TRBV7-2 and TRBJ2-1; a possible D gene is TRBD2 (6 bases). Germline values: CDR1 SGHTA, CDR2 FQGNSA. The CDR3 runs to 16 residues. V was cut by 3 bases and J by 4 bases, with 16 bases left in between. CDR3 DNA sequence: TGTGCCAGCAGCTTCCAAGGCGGAGGGCCATACAATGAGCAGTTCTTC. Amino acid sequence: CASSFQGGGPYNEQFF.

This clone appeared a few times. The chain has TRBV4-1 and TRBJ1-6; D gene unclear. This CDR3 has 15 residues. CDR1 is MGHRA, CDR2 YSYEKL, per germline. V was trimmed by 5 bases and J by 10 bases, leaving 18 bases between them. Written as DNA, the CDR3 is TGCGCCAGCAGCAACACCCCACTAGGGAACTCACCCCTCCACTTT. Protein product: CASSNTPLGNSPLHF.

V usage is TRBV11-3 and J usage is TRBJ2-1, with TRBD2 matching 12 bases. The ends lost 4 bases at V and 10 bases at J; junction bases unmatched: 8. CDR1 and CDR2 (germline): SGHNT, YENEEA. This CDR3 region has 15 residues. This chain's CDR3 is CASSSRLAGDGEQFF. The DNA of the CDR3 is TGTGCCAGCAGCTCGAGACTAGCGGGAGACGGAGAGCAGTTCTTC.

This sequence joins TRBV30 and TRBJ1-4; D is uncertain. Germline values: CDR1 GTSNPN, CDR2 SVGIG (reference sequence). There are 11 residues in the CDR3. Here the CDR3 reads CGYGLNEKLFF. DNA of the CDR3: TGTGGTTATGGACTTAATGAAAAACTGTTTTTT.

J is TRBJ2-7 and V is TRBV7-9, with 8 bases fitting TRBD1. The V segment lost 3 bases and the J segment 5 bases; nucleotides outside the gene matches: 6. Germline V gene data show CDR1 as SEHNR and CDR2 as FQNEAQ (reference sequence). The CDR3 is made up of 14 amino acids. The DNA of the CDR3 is TGTGCCAGCAGCTTTAACAGGGGGGCAGACGAGCAGTACTTC. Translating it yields CASSFNRGADEQYF.

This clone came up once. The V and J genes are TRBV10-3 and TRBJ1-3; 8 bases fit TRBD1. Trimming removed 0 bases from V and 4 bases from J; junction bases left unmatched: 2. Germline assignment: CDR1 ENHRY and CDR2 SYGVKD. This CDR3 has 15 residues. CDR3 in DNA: TGTGCCATCAGTGAGTCGACAGGGGCAGGAAACACCATATATTTT. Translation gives CAISESTGAGNTIYF.